This T cell receptor (beta chain) was captured by sequencing in a study of T cells in Graves' hyperthyroidism and ophthalmopathy. Overall study findings and caveats: Among thyroid clonotypes expanded above 0.001, most also appeared in blood. Model output signaled ophthalmopathy a median roughly six months ahead of onset.

Stability of Graves' hyperthyroidism was defined as absent ophthalmopathy progression within 18 months. There are a few counts of this clonotype. Antigen: not known. There were TCR beta CDR3 regions amplified from RNA transcripts. The HTBI primer set was used in a first-round RT-PCR of the TCR CDR3. Each CDR3 protein is one row after TCRdb ran MiXCR on the multiplex PCR reads. The sample lists around 200,000 distinct CDR3 sequences, approximately 15% occurring once. CDR3 length equals 16 residues. Trimming removed 5 bases at V and 1 base at J, with 15 bases between. Sequenced input: blood. This receptor was identified in a woman aged 45-59 years with Graves' hyperthyroidism. The V gene is TRBV12-3 or TRBV12-4, the J gene TRBJ1-5, with D perhaps TRBD1 (6 bases). CDR3: CASSPDTGLSNQPQHF. The DNA for the CDR3 is TGTGCCAGCAGTCCTGACACAGGGTTGAGCAATCAGCCCCAGCATTTT.